The 14 T cell receptor beta chains given below trace back to one sample, sequenced in a study of STAT5B mutations in CD4+ large granular lymphocyte leukemia. Produced via immunoSEQ multiplex PCR; TCRdb's table is partial and in-frame only. The data contain around 30,000 clones, roughly 70% of them singletons. The specimen sequenced was CD4+ T cells from blood buffy coats. The receptors shown here come from a human donor in good health.

The V call is TRBV12-5, the J call TRBJ2-7; 7 bases map to TRBD2. The trim removed 9 bases at V and 6 bases at J, leaving 11 bases unmatched. This CDR3 has 13 amino acids. Germline assignment: CDR1 LGHNT and CDR2 FRNRAP. CDR3 loop: CASKQTGGSEQYF. In nucleotides, the CDR3 is TGTGCTAGCAAACAAACGGGGGGATCCGAGCAGTACTTC.

The sample holds a few counts of this clone. The chain employs TRBV11-2 and TRBJ1-5; D gene uncertain. CDR1 and CDR2 from the germline V gene are SGHAT and FQNNGV. With 0 bases removed from V and 7 bases from J, the gap between germline ends came to 7 bases. This CDR3 has 13 residues. The CDR3: CASSLDRAQPQHF. The CDR3 nucleotides are TGTGCCAGCAGCTTAGATCGGGCCCAGCCCCAGCATTTT.

V usage is TRBV18 and J usage is TRBJ2-6, with D unclear. Trimming took off 3 bases at V and 4 bases at J, with 10 bases between the two ends. Looked up from germline, CDR1 is KGHSH and CDR2 is LQKENI. This CDR3 has 15 amino acids. The CDR3 coding sequence is TGTGCCAGCTCACCGCACAACCCCGGGGCCAACGTCCTGACTTTC. It translates to CASSPHNPGANVLTF.

The chain combines TRBV27 with TRBJ1-2; TRBD1 matches 12 bases. Germline V lookup: CDR1 MNHEY, CDR2 SMNVEV (reference sequence). Unmatched junction bases numbered 7, after V lost 1 base and J lost 4 bases. The CDR3 covers 17 residues. CDR3 protein: CASSLWGQGAPGYGYTF. In DNA, the CDR3 is TGTGCCAGCAGTTTATGGGGACAGGGGGCGCCAGGCTATGGCTACACCTTC.

The chain couples TRBV5-4 to TRBJ2-2; 7 bases line up with TRBD1. Trimming removed 4 bases from V and 4 bases from J; junction bases left unmatched: 7. CDR1 SGHNT and CDR2 YYREEE come from the germline V gene (reference sequence). The CDR3 runs 15 residues. CDR3 sequence reads: CASSLTGLSTGELFF. The DNA for the CDR3 is TGTGCCAGCAGCCTGACAGGGTTGAGCACCGGGGAGCTGTTTTTT.

The chain combines TRBV6-1 with TRBJ2-3; the match to TRBD2 covers 9 bases. CDR1 and CDR2 (germline): MNHNS, SASEGT. There are 14 residues in the CDR3. The ends lost 10 bases at V and 1 base at J; junction bases unmatched: 6. This CDR3 is CATLKRGGTDTQYF. The CDR3 nucleotides read TGTGCCACCTTAAAGCGGGGGGGCACAGATACGCAGTATTTT.

The rearrangement joins TRBV7-2 to TRBJ2-3; possibly TRBD2 for D (7 bases). CDR3 size: 15 residues. Looked up from germline, CDR1 is SGHTA and CDR2 is FQGNSA. V was shortened by 8 bases and J by 2 bases, with 17 bases between the two germline ends. This CDR3 reads CASPRGLADTDTQYF. In nucleotides, the CDR3 is TGTGCCAGCCCACGGGGGCTAGCGGACACAGATACGCAGTATTTT.

In this sample, this clone turned up a few times. The V call is TRBV10-1, the J call TRBJ2-4; D is unclear. The V gene's germline CDR1 is WNHNN and CDR2 SYGVQD (reference sequence). The CDR3 extends over 16 amino acids. V was shortened by 0 bases and J by 0 bases, with 9 bases between the two germline ends. The CDR3 region is CASSESHLLAKNIQYF. As DNA, the CDR3 is TGCGCCAGCAGTGAGTCTCACCTCCTAGCCAAAAACATTCAGTACTTC.

The chain recombines TRBV5-1 with TRBJ1-6; the match to TRBD1 covers 8 bases. CDR3 length: 15 amino acids. CDR1 is SGHRS, CDR2 YFSETQ, per germline. J lost 9 bases, V lost 0 bases, and 5 bases had no gene match. CDR3 sequence: CASSLDQGAGSPLHF. CDR3 bases: TGCGCCAGCAGCTTGGACCAGGGGGCGGGTTCACCCCTCCACTTT.

This clone was observed once. V usage is TRBV7-2 and J usage is TRBJ1-1; 7 nucleotides line up with TRBD1. This CDR3 has 13 residues. The germline CDR1 and CDR2 sequences are SGHTA and FQGNSA. The V segment lost 5 bases and the J segment 5 bases; nucleotides outside the gene matches: 5. The CDR3 is CASSQNRGTEAFF. The CDR3 DNA follows: TGTGCCAGCAGCCAGAACAGGGGAACTGAAGCTTTCTTT.

This chain uses TRBV4-2 with TRBJ1-3; D is unclear. The germline V gene encodes CDR1 LGHNA and CDR2 YNFKEQ. V lost 0 bases and J lost 6, with 12 bases in between. The CDR3 spans 15 residues. This chain's CDR3 is CASSQDHEGVNTIYF. CDR3 DNA: TGTGCCAGCAGCCAAGATCACGAGGGAGTAAACACCATATATTTT.

This chain connects TRBV6-5 to TRBJ1-1; D perhaps matches TRBD1 (6 bases). V lost 0 bases and J lost 5, with 13 bases in between. Germline loops: CDR1 MNHEY, CDR2 SVGAGI. The CDR3 covers 15 residues. Written as DNA, the CDR3 is TGTGCCAGCAGTTACTCGATCAGGGGAGAAACTGAAGCTTTCTTT. This translates into CASSYSIRGETEAFF.

The rearrangement links TRBV7-8 to TRBJ2-6; possible D gene TRBD2, 5 bases. Trimming stripped 4 bases from V and 1 base from J, with 14 bases between. The CDR3 covers 17 residues. Germline values: CDR1 SGHVS, CDR2 FQNEAQ. CDR3 sequence (DNA): TGTGCCAGCAGCTCGGGCATGAGGGCGTCTGGGGCCAACGTCCTGACTTTC. Amino acids: CASSSGMRASGANVLTF.

The chain links TRBV7-2 to TRBJ2-3; 7 bases match TRBD2. The CDR3 runs to 15 residues. J lost 5 bases, V lost 7 bases, and 12 bases had no gene match. Germline assignment: CDR1 SGHTA and CDR2 FQGNSA. For the CDR3, the DNA is TGTGCCAGCATCCTGAGTGGGGGGGAGCAAGATACGCAGTATTTT. Amino acids: CASILSGGEQDTQYF.